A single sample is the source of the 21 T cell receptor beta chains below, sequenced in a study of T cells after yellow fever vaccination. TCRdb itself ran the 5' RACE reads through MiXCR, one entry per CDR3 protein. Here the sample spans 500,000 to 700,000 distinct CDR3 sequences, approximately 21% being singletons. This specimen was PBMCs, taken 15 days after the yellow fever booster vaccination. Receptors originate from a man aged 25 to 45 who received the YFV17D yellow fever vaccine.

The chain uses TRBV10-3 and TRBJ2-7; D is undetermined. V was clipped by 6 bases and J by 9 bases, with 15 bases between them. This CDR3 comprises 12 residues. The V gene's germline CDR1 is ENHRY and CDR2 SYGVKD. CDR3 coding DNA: TGTGCCATCAGCGGTAGGGAACCAACGCAGTACTTC. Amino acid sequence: CAISGREPTQYF.

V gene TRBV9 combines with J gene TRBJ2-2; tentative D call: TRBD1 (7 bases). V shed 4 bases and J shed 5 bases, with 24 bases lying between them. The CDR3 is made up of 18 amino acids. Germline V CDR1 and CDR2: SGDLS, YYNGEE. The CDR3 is CASSHQGTANRGTGELFF. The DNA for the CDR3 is TGTGCCAGCAGCCATCAGGGGACAGCCAACCGGGGGACCGGGGAGCTGTTTTTT.

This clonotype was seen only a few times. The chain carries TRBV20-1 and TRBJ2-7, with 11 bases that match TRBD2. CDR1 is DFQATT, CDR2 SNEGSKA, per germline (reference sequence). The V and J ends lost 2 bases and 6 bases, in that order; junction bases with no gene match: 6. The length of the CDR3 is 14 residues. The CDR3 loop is CSARKLAGEGEQYF. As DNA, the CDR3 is TGCAGTGCTAGAAAACTAGCGGGAGAGGGCGAGCAGTACTTC.

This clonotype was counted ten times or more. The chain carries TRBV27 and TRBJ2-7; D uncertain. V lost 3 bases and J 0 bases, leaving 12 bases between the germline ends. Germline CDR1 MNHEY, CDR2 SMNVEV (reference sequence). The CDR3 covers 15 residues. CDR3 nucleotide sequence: TGTGCCAGCAGTTTCACGGGCCTAAGCTCCTACGAGCAGTACTTC. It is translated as CASSFTGLSSYEQYF.

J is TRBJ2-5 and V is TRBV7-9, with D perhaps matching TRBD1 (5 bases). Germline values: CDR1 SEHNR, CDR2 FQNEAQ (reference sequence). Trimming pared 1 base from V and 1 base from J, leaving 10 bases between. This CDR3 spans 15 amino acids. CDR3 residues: CASSLVLGAQETQYF. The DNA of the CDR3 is TGTGCCAGCAGCTTAGTATTAGGGGCCCAAGAGACCCAGTACTTC.

The CDR3 nucleotides are TGCAGTGCCAAGGGGGTTGGCAAAAACATTCAGTACTTC. It specifies CSAKGVGKNIQYF. This chain connects TRBV20-1 to TRBJ2-4, with D possibly being TRBD1 (6 bases). Trimming shortened V by 6 bases and J by 3 bases, and 12 bases separated the two germline ends. Germline V gene sequence: CDR1 DFQATT, CDR2 SNEGSKA (reference sequence). This CDR3 has 13 residues.

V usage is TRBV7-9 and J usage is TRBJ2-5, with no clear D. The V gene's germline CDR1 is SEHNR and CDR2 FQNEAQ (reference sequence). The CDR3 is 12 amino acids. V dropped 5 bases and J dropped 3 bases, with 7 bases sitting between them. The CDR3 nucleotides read TGTGCCAGCAGCAATATAGAAGAGACCCAGTACTTC. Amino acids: CASSNIEETQYF.

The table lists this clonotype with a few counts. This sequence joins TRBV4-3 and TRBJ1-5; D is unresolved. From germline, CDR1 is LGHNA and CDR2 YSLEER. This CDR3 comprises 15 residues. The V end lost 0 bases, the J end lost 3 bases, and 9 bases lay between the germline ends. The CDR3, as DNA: TGCGCCAGCAGCCAAGATTATCTTGTCAATCAGCCCCAGCATTTT. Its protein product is CASSQDYLVNQPQHF.

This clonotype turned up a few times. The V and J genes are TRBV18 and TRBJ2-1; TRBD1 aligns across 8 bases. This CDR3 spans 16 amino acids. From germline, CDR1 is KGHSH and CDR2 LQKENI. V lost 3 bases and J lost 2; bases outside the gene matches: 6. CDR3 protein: CASSPIQGVTYNEQFF. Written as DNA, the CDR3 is TGTGCCAGCTCACCTATACAGGGGGTCACCTACAATGAGCAGTTCTTC.

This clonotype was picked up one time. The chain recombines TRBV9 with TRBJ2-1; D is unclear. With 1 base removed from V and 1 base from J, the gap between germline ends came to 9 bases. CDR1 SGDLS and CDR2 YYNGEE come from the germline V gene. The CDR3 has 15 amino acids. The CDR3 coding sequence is TGTGCCAGCAGCGTATTCCCGGCGTCCTACAATGAGCAGTTCTTC. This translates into CASSVFPASYNEQFF. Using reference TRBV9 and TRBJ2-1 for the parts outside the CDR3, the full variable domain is DSGVTQTPKHLITATGQRVTLRCSPRSGDLSVYWYQQSLDQGLQFLIQYYNGEERAKGNILERFSAQQFPDLHSELNLSSLELGDSALYFCASSVFPASYNEQFFGPGTRLTVL.

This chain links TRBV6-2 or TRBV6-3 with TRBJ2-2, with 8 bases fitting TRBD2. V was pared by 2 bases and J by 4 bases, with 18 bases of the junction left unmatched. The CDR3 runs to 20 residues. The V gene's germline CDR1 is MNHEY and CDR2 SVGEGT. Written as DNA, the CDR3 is TGTGCCAGCAGTTACCTCTTCGGGACTTCCCGGGAGGGACGCACCGGGGAGCTGTTTTTT. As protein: CASSYLFGTSREGRTGELFF.

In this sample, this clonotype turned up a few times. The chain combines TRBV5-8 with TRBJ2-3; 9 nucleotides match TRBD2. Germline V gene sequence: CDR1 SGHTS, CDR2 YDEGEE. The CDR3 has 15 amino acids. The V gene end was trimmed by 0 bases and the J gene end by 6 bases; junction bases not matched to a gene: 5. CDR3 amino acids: CASSLEGTSWDTQYF. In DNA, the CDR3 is TGTGCCAGCAGCTTGGAGGGGACTAGCTGGGATACGCAGTATTTT.

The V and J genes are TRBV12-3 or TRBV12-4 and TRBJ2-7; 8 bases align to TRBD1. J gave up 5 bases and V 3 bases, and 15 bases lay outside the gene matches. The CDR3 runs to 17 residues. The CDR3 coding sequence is TGTGCCAGCAGTTTTAACCCCACATGGACAGGGACCGACGAGCAGTACTTC. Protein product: CASSFNPTWTGTDEQYF.

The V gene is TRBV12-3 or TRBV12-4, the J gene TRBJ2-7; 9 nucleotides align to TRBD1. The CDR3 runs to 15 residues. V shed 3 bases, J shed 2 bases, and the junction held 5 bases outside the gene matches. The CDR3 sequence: CASSLSHRGPYEQYF. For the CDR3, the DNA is TGTGCCAGCAGTTTGTCCCACAGGGGGCCCTACGAGCAGTACTTC.

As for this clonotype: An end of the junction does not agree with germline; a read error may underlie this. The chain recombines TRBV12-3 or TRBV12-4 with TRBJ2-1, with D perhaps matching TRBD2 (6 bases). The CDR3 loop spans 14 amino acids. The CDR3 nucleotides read TGTGCCAACAGTTTGAGTACGGGAGAGGGTGAGCAGTTCTTC. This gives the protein CANSLSTGEGEQFF.

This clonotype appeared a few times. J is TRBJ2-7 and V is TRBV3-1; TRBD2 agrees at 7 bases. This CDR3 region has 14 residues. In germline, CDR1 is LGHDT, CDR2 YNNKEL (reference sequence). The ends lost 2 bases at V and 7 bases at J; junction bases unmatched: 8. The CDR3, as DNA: TGTGCCAGCAGCCAACCTAGCGGAGGCGGGGAGCAGTACTTC. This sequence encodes CASSQPSGGGEQYF.

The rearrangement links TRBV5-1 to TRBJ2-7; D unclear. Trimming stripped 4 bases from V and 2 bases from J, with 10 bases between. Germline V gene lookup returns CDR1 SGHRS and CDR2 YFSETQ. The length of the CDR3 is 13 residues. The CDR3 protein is CASSQQGTYEQYF. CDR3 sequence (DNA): TGCGCCAGCAGCCAGCAAGGGACCTACGAGCAGTACTTC.

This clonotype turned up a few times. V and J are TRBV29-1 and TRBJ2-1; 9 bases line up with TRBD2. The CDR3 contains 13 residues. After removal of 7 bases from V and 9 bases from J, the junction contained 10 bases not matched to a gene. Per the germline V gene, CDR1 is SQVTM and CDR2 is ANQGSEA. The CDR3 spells CSGLTSGMGEQFF. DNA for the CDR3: TGCAGCGGGCTGACTAGCGGCATGGGTGAGCAGTTCTTC.

The CDR3 sequence is CASSLLRGANYEQYF. The CDR3 nucleotides read TGCGCCAGCAGCTTGTTGAGGGGGGCGAATTACGAGCAGTACTTC. The V and J genes are TRBV5-1 and TRBJ2-7; D may correspond to TRBD1 or TRBD2 (6 bases each). V gave up 1 base and J gave up 4 bases, with 15 bases separating them. Germline V CDR1 and CDR2: SGHRS, YFSETQ. This CDR3 contains 15 residues.

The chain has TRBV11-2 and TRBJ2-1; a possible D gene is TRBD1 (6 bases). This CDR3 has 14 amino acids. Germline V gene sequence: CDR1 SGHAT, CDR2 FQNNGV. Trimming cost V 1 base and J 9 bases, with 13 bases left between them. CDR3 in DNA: TGTGCCAGCAGCTTAGGAGGGGGACGGGTTGAGCAGTTCTTC. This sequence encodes CASSLGGGRVEQFF.

The CDR3 bases are TGTGCCAGCAGTGCCGGGACTAGTGATACGCAGTATTTT. Protein sequence: CASSAGTSDTQYF. The rearrangement joins TRBV6-1 to TRBJ2-3; 8 nucleotides line up with TRBD2. Germline CDR1 and CDR2: MNHNS and SASEGT. The CDR3 contains 13 residues. V lost 4 bases, J lost 6 bases, and 3 bases stayed unmatched.